Listed below are T cell receptor beta chains from one sample, sequenced in a study of T cell responses to AZD1222 COVID-19 vaccine. The assay was immunoSEQ multiplex PCR, and TCRdb's table has in-frame clones only and misses some. The table includes roughly 67,000 clones, nearly 90% detected once. Sequencing was performed on peripheral blood, taken 28 days after the second AZD1222 dose. These receptors were taken from an adult who received the AZD1222 COVID-19 vaccine. Both conserved end residues are part of each CDR3. Each record gives: V gene, J gene, D gene, clone size, CDR3 DNA, CDR3 protein. A D gene is named only where the DNA matches it firmly. Not every row has a clone size; where given, it reads once, few, many or a size class.

>TRBV7-2|TRBJ2-7|-|-
TGTGCCAGCAGCAAGGGCCACTCCTACGAGCAGTACTTC
CASSKGHSYEQYF
>TRBV29-1|TRBJ1-2|-|-
TGCAGCGTTGGAGTCACAAAAGATGGCTACACCTTC
CSVGVTKDGYTF
>TRBV27|TRBJ2-1|TRBD2|-
TGTGCCAGCAGTTTATTGGCGGGAGTTATATATGAGCAGTTCTTC
CASSLLAGVIYEQFF
>TRBV7-2|TRBJ1-2|-|-
TGTGCCAGCAGCTTAGCCTACGGCGACTATGGCTACACCTTC
CASSLAYGDYGYTF
>TRBV5-1|TRBJ1-5|-|-
TGCGCCAGCAGCTTGGTTGGGGAGAAAAATCAGCCCCAGCATTTT
CASSLVGEKNQPQHF
>TRBV25-1|TRBJ2-5|-|-
TGTGCCAGCAGGCGCGAAACCCAAGAGACCCAGTACTTC
CASRRETQETQYF
>TRBV19|TRBJ2-1|TRBD1|-
TGTGCCAGTAGTATAGGTGGGACAGTCAATGAGCAGTTCTTC
CASSIGGTVNEQFF
>TRBV6-5|TRBJ1-1|-|few
TGTGCCAGCAGTTCCTCACGGGCCCTTGAAGCTTTCTTT
CASSSSRALEAFF
>TRBV7-2|TRBJ1-1|-|-
TGTGCCAGCAGCACACCCCAGGGGTTGTACACTGAAGCTTTCTTT
CASSTPQGLYTEAFF
>TRBV7-9|TRBJ2-5|-|-
TGTGCCAGCAATTCGTACCAAGAGACCCAGTACTTC
CASNSYQETQYF
>TRBV11-3|TRBJ1-6|TRBD1|-
TGTGCCAGCAGCTTGGGGACAGTCAATTCACCCCTCCACTTT
CASSLGTVNSPLHF